A selection of T cell receptor beta chains follows, all from one sample in a study of T-cell reconstitution after alpha-beta-depleted transplantation in children. TCRdb reprocessed the PCR reads via MiXCR and lists one record per CDR3 protein. The sample carries 150,000 to 250,000 distinct CDR3 sequences, less than 15% recorded once. The sequences come from PBMCs from the stem cell graft donor, collected from the stem cell graft. All receptors come from a human donor who donated a stem cell graft to a child with acute lymphoblastic leukemia. CDR3s include the opening cysteine and the closing phenylalanine or tryptophan. Each record gives: CDR3 length, V gene, D gene, J gene, CDR3 protein. The D gene is left open where the match is weak.

len: 17
v_gene: TRBV5-5
d_gene: -
j_gene: TRBJ2-1
CDR3aa: CASSPGLYGRWGNEQFF

len: 15
v_gene: TRBV20-1
d_gene: -
j_gene: TRBJ1-5
CDR3aa: CSARDMRRVDQPQHF

len: 12
v_gene: TRBV29-1
d_gene: -
j_gene: TRBJ2-1
CDR3aa: CSVEPMGSEQFF

len: 14
v_gene: TRBV5-1
d_gene: TRBD1
j_gene: TRBJ2-5
CDR3aa: CASSRSGQQETQYF

len: 14
v_gene: TRBV5-1
d_gene: -
j_gene: TRBJ2-3
CDR3aa: CASSWAMRTDTQYF

len: 15
v_gene: TRBV7-8
d_gene: TRBD2
j_gene: TRBJ2-1
CDR3aa: CASSRREGAYNEQFF

len: 14
v_gene: TRBV29-1
d_gene: TRBD1
j_gene: TRBJ2-7
CDR3aa: CSVEQGLDSYEQYF

len: 20
v_gene: TRBV7-6
d_gene: TRBD2
j_gene: TRBJ2-1
CDR3aa: CASSLGLAGGFRSSYNEQFF

len: 16
v_gene: TRBV6-5
d_gene: TRBD1
j_gene: TRBJ1-1
CDR3aa: CASSYSQGGLNTEAFF

len: 14
v_gene: TRBV3-1
d_gene: TRBD1
j_gene: TRBJ1-1
CDR3aa: CASSRAGRGTEAFF

len: 16
v_gene: TRBV7-8
d_gene: TRBD2
j_gene: TRBJ2-3
CDR3aa: CASSSWTSGGTDTQYF

len: 15
v_gene: TRBV12-3/TRBV12-4
d_gene: -
j_gene: TRBJ2-1
CDR3aa: CASSFDPGNTDEQFF

len: 14
v_gene: TRBV20-1
d_gene: -
j_gene: TRBJ2-1
CDR3aa: CSASHGSGYNEQFF

len: 15
v_gene: TRBV5-4
d_gene: TRBD1
j_gene: TRBJ1-1
CDR3aa: CASSGGTEMNTEAFF

len: 15
v_gene: TRBV18
d_gene: -
j_gene: TRBJ2-1
CDR3aa: CASSTKEGTGTEQFF

len: 15
v_gene: TRBV28
d_gene: TRBD1
j_gene: TRBJ1-5
CDR3aa: CASSLQGGKNQPQHF

len: 15
v_gene: TRBV27
d_gene: TRBD2
j_gene: TRBJ2-1
CDR3aa: CASSLGTSGENEQFF

len: 14
v_gene: TRBV29-1
d_gene: TRBD1
j_gene: TRBJ1-2
CDR3aa: CSVEGEGANYGYTF

len: 15
v_gene: TRBV5-1
d_gene: TRBD1
j_gene: TRBJ2-4
CDR3aa: CASSKTGVGKNIQYF

len: 15
v_gene: TRBV7-2
d_gene: TRBD2
j_gene: TRBJ2-1
CDR3aa: CASSVGSGTYNEQFF

len: 14
v_gene: TRBV30
d_gene: -
j_gene: TRBJ1-5
CDR3aa: CAWNGGMNNQPQHF

len: 16
v_gene: TRBV7-6
d_gene: TRBD2
j_gene: TRBJ2-1
CDR3aa: CASSSNSGRAFGEQFF

len: 15
v_gene: TRBV5-1
d_gene: -
j_gene: TRBJ2-2
CDR3aa: CASSLGLVATGELFF

len: 14
v_gene: TRBV2
d_gene: -
j_gene: TRBJ1-5
CDR3aa: CASSPQGSNQPQHF

len: 15
v_gene: TRBV6-1
d_gene: -
j_gene: TRBJ2-2
CDR3aa: CASSEFTVNTGELFF

len: 14
v_gene: TRBV7-2
d_gene: -
j_gene: TRBJ2-3
CDR3aa: CASSPYQSTDTQYF

len: 13
v_gene: TRBV5-5
d_gene: -
j_gene: TRBJ2-2
CDR3aa: CASTGGGPGELFF

len: 15
v_gene: TRBV29-1
d_gene: -
j_gene: TRBJ2-1
CDR3aa: CSVEDRLVLGNEQFF

len: 15
v_gene: TRBV10-3
d_gene: TRBD1
j_gene: TRBJ2-2
CDR3aa: CAIRPGQGYIGELFF

len: 14
v_gene: TRBV6-1
d_gene: TRBD2
j_gene: TRBJ2-3
CDR3aa: CASKLGTNTDTQYF

len: 11
v_gene: TRBV5-1
d_gene: -
j_gene: TRBJ2-1
CDR3aa: CASSLDNEQFF

len: 14
v_gene: TRBV6-1
d_gene: -
j_gene: TRBJ2-7
CDR3aa: CASRKGAGLYEQYF

len: 15
v_gene: TRBV12-3/TRBV12-4
d_gene: -
j_gene: TRBJ2-1
CDR3aa: CASSPPGQNDNEQFF

len: 14
v_gene: TRBV20-1
d_gene: -
j_gene: TRBJ2-3
CDR3aa: CSAQLGLSTDTQYF

len: 16
v_gene: TRBV20-1
d_gene: TRBD2
j_gene: TRBJ2-3
CDR3aa: CSAKTAGGSRTDTQYF

len: 14
v_gene: TRBV12-3/TRBV12-4
d_gene: -
j_gene: TRBJ1-5
CDR3aa: CASRSWGSGQPQHF

len: 17
v_gene: TRBV28
d_gene: -
j_gene: TRBJ2-4
CDR3aa: CASSLGGLMLAKNIQYF

len: 15
v_gene: TRBV12-3/TRBV12-4
d_gene: TRBD1
j_gene: TRBJ1-1
CDR3aa: CASRQVGQGGTEAYF

len: 13
v_gene: TRBV12-3/TRBV12-4
d_gene: -
j_gene: TRBJ2-7
CDR3aa: CASHQGFPYEQYF

len: 14
v_gene: TRBV7-9
d_gene: TRBD2
j_gene: TRBJ2-1
CDR3aa: CASTVSGRPNEQFF

len: 15
v_gene: TRBV12-3/TRBV12-4
d_gene: -
j_gene: TRBJ2-3
CDR3aa: CASSLDTPGTDTQYF

len: 16
v_gene: TRBV24-1
d_gene: TRBD2
j_gene: TRBJ2-2
CDR3aa: CATARAGTRNTGELFF

len: 18
v_gene: TRBV2
d_gene: -
j_gene: TRBJ2-1
CDR3aa: CASSYTARPGPGANEQFF

len: 13
v_gene: TRBV20-1
d_gene: TRBD2
j_gene: TRBJ2-1
CDR3aa: CSVEREPYNEQFF

len: 13
v_gene: TRBV10-2
d_gene: -
j_gene: TRBJ2-7
CDR3aa: CASSESGPYEQYF

len: 14
v_gene: TRBV29-1
d_gene: -
j_gene: TRBJ2-4
CDR3aa: CSVAADGAKNIQYF

len: 17
v_gene: TRBV12-3/TRBV12-4
d_gene: TRBD1
j_gene: TRBJ2-3
CDR3aa: CASSLGQIFSSTDTQYF

len: 16
v_gene: TRBV5-1
d_gene: -
j_gene: TRBJ2-7
CDR3aa: CASSGYIGRPRYEQYF

len: 15
v_gene: TRBV7-9
d_gene: -
j_gene: TRBJ2-1
CDR3aa: CASSPPEHSYNEQFF

len: 16
v_gene: TRBV20-1
d_gene: TRBD2
j_gene: TRBJ2-7
CDR3aa: CSASPAGASGAYEQYF

len: 15
v_gene: TRBV12-3/TRBV12-4
d_gene: -
j_gene: TRBJ2-2
CDR3aa: CASSFLAANTGELFF

len: 15
v_gene: TRBV7-8
d_gene: -
j_gene: TRBJ2-2
CDR3aa: CASSLAGGGVGELFF